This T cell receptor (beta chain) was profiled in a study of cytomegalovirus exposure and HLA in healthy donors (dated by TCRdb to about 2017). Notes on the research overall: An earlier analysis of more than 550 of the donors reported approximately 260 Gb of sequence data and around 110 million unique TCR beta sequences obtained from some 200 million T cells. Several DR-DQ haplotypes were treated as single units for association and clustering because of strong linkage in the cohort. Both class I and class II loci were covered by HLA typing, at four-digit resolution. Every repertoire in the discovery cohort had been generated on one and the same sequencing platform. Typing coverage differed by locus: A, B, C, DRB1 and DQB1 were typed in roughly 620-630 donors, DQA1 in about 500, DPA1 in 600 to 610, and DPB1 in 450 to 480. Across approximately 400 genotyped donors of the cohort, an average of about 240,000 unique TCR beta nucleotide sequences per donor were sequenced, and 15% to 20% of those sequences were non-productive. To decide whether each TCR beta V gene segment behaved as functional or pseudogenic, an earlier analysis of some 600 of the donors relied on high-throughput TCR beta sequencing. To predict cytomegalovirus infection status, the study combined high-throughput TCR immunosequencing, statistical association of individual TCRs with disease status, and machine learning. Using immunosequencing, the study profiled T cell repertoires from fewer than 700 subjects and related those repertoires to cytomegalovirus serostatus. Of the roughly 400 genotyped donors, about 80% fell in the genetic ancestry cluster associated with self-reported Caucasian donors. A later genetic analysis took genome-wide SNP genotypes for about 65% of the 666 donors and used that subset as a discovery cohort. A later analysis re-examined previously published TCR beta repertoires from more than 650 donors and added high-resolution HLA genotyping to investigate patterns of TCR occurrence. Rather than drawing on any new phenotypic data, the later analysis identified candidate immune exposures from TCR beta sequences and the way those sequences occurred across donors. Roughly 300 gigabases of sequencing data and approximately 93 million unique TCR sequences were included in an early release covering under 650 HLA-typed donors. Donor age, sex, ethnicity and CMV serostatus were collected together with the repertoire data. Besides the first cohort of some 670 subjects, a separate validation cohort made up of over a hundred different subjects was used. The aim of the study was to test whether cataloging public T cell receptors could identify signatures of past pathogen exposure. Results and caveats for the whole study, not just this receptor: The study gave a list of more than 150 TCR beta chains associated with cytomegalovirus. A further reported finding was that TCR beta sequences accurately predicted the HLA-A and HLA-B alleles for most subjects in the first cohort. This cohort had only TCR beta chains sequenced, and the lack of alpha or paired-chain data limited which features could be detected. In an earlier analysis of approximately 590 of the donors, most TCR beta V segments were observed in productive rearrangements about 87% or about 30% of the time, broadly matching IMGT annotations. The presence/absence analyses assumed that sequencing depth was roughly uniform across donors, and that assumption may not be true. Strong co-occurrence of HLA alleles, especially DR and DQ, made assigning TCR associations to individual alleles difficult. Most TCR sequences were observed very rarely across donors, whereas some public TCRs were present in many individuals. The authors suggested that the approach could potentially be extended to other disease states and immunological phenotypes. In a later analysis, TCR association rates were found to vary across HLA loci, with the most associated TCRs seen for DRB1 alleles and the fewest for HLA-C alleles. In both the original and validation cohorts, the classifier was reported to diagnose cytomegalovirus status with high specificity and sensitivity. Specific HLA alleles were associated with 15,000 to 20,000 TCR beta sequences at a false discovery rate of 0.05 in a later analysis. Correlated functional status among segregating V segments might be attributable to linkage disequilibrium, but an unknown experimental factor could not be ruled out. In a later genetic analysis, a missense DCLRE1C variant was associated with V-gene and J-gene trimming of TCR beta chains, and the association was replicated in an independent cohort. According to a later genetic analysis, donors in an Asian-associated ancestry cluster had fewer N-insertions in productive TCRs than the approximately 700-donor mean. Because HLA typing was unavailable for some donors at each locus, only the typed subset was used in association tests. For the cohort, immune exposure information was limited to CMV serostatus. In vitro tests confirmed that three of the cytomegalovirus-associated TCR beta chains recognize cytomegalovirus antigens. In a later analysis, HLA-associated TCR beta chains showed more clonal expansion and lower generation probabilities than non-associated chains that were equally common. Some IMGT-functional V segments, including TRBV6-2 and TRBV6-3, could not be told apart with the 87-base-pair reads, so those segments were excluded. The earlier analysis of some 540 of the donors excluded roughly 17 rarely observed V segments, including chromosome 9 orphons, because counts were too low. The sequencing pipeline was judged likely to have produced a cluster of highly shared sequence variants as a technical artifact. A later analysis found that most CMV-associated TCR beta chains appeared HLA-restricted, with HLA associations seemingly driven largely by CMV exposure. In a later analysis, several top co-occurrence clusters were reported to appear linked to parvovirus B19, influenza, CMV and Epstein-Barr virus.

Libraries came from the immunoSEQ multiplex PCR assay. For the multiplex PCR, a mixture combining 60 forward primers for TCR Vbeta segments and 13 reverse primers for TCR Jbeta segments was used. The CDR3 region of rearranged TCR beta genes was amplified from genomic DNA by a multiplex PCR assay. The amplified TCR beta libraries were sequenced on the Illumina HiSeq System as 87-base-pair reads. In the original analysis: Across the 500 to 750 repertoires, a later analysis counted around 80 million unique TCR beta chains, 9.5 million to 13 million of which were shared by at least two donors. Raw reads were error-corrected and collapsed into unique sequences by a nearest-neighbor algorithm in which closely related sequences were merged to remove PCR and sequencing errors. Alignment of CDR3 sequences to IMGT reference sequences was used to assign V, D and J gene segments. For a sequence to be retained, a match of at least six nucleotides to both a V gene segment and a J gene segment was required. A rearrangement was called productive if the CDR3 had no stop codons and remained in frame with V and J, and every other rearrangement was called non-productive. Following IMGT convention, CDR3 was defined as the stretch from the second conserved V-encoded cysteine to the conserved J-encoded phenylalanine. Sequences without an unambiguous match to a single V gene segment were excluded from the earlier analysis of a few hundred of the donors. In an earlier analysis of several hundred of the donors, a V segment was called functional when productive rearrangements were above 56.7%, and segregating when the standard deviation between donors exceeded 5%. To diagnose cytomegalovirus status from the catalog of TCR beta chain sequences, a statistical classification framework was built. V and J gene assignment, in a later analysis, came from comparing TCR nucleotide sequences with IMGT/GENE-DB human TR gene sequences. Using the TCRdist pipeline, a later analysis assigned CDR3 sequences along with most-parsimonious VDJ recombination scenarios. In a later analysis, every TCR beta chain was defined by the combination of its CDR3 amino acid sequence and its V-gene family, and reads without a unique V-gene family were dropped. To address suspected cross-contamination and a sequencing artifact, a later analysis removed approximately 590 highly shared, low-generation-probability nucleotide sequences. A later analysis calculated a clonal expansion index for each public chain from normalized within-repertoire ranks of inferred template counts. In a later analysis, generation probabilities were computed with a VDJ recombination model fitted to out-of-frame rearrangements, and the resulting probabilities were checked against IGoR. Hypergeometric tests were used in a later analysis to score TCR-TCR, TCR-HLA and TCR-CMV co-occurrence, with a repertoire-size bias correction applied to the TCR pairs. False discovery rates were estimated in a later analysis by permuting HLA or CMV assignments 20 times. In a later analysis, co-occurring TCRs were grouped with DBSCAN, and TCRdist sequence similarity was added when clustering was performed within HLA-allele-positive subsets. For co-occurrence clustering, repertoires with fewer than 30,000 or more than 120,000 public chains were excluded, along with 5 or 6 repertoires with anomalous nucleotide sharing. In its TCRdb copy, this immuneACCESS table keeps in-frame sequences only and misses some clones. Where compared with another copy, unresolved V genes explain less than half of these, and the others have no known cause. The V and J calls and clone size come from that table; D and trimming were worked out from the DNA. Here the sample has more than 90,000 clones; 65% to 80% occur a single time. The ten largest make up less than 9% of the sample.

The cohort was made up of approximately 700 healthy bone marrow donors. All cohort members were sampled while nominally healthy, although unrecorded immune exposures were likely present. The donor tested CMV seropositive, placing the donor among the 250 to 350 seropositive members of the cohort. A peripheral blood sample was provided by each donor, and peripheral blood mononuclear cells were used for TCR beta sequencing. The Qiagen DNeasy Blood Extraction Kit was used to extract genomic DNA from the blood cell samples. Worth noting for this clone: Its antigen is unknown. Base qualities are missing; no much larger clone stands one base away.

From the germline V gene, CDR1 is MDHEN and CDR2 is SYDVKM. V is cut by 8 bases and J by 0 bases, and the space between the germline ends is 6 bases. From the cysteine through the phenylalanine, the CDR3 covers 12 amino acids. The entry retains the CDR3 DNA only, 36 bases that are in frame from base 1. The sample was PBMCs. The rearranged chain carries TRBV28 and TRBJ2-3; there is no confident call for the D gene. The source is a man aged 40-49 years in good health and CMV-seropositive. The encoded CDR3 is CASLTSTDTQYF. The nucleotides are TGTGCCAGCCTCACTAGCACAGATACGCAGTATTTT. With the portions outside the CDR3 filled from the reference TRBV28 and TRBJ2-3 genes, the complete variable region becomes DVKVTQSSRYLVKRTGEKVFLECVQDMDHENMFWYRQDPGLGLRLIYFSYDVKMKEKGDIPEGYSVSREKKERFSLILESASTNQTSMYLCASLTSTDTQYFGPGTRLTVL.